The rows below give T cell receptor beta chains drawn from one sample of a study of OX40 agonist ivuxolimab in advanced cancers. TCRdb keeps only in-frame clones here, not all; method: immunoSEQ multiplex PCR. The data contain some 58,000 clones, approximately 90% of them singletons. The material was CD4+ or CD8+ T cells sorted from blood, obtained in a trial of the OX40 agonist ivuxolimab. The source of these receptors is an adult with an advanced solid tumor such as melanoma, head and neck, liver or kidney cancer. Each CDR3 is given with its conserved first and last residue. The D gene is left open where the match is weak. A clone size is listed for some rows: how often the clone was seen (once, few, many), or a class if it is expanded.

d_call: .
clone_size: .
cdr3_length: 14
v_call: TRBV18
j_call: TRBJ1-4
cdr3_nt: TGTGCCAGCTCTCTCCGGGGGGGCGATGAAAAACTGTTTTTT
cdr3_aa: CASSLRGGDEKLFF

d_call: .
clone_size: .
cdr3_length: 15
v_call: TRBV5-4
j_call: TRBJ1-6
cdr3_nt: TGTGCCAGCAGCTTGGATGGGAATCTTAATTCACCCCTCCACTTT
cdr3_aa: CASSLDGNLNSPLHF

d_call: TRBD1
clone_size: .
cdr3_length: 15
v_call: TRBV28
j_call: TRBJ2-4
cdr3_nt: TGTGCCAGCAGTTTTGGGGGACAGCACAAAAACATTCAGTACTTC
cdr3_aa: CASSFGGQHKNIQYF

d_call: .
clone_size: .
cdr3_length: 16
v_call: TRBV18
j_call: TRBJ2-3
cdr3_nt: TGTGCCAGCTCACCATTTGTTCGTGAATCCACAGATACGCAGTATTTT
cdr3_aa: CASSPFVRESTDTQYF

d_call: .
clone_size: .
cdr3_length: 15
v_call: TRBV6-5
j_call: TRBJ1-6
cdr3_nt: TGTGCCAGCCACGCTGGAAAAAGGAGAGGGTCACCCCTCCACTTT
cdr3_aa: CASHAGKRRGSPLHF

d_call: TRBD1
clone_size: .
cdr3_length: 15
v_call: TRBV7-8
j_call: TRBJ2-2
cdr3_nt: TGTGCCAGCAGCCGACAGGGGGCAAACACCGGGGAGCTGTTTTTT
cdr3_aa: CASSRQGANTGELFF

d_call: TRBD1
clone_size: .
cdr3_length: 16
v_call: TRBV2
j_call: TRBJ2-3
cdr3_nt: TGTGCCAGCGTGAGCCAGCCGGGACAGGGGGCAGATACGCAGTATTTT
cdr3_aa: CASVSQPGQGADTQYF

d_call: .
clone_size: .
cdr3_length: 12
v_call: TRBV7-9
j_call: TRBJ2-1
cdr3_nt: TGTGCCAGCAGGGCAAGGGGCGATGAGCAGTTCTTC
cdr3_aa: CASRARGDEQFF

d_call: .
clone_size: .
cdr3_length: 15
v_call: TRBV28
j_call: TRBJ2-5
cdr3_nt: TGTGCCAGCAGTTTATCCGGATTTATCCAAGAGACCCAGTACTTC
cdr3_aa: CASSLSGFIQETQYF

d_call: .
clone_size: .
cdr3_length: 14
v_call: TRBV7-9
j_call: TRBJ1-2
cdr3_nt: TGTGCCAGCAGCTTAGTCCCGGGCCGCTATGGCTACACCTTC
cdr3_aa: CASSLVPGRYGYTF

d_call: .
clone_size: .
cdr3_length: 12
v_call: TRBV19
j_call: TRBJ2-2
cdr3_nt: TGTGCCAGTAATACGGGGACCGGGGAGCTGTTTTTT
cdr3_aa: CASNTGTGELFF

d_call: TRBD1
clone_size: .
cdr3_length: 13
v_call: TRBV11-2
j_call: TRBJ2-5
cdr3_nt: TGTGCCAGCAGCCGGGACAGGGGTGAGACCCAGTACTTC
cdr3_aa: CASSRDRGETQYF

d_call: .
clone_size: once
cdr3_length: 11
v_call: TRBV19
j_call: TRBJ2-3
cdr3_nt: TGTGCCAGTAGTATAGCAGATACGCAGTATTTT
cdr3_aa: CASSIADTQYF

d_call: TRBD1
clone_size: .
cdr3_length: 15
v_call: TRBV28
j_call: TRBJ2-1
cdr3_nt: TGTGCCAGCAGTCCCCCGGGACAGGGGGCGCATGAGCAGTTCTTC
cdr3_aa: CASSPPGQGAHEQFF

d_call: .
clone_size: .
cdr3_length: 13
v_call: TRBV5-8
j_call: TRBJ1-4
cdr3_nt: TGTGCCAGCAGCCCAGGGAGGCACGAAAAACTGTTTTTT
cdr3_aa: CASSPGRHEKLFF

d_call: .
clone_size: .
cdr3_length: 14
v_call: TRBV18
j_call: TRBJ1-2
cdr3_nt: TGTGCCAGCTCACCACCTCACGGGGCTGATGGCTACACCTTC
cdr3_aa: CASSPPHGADGYTF

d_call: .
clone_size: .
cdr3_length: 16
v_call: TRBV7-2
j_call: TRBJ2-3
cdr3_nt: TGTGCCAGCAGCCGGGTTCTCGACAGACGCACAGATACGCAGTATTTT
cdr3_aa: CASSRVLDRRTDTQYF

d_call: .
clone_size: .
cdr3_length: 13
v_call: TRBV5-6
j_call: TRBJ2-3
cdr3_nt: TGTGCCAGCAGCTTGCAGGGGCCAGATACGCAGTATTTT
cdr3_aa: CASSLQGPDTQYF

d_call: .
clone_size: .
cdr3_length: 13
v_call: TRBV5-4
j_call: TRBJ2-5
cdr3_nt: TGTGCCAGCAGCTTCCGGGGCGAAGAGACCCAGTACTTC
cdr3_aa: CASSFRGEETQYF

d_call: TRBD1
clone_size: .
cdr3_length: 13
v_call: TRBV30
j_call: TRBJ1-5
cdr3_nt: TGTGCCTGGAGTCGACAGGGCGATCAGCCCCAGCATTTT
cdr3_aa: CAWSRQGDQPQHF

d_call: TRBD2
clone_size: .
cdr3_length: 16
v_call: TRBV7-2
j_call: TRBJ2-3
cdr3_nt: TGTGCCAGCAGCCCGCTGACTAGCGGGGGAACAGATACGCAGTATTTT
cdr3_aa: CASSPLTSGGTDTQYF

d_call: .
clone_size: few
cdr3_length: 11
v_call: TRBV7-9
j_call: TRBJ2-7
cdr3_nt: TGTGCCAGCAGCTATACAGACGAGCAGTACTTC
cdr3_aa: CASSYTDEQYF

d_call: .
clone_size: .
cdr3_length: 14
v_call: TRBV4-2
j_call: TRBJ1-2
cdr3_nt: TGTGCCAGCAGCCATGACAATACAGACTATGGCTACACCTTC
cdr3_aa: CASSHDNTDYGYTF

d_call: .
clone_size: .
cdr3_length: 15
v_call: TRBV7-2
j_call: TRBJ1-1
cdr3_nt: TGTGCCAGCAGCCTATCCGGGACCGCGAACACTGAAGCTTTCTTT
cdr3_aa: CASSLSGTANTEAFF

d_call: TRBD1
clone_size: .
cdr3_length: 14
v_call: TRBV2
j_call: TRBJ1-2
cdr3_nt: TGTGCCAGCACCATGACAGGGGGCTTTTATGGCTACACCTTC
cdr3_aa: CASTMTGGFYGYTF

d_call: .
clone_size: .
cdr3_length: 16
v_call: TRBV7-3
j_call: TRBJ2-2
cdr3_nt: TGTGCCAGCAGCTTATACTTTTCAGGGAACACCGGGGAGCTGTTTTTT
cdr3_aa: CASSLYFSGNTGELFF

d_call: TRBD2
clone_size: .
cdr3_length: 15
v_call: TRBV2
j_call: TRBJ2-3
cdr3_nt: TGTGCCAGCAGCCGCGGGGGGTGGGGCACAGATACGCAGTATTTT
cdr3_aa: CASSRGGWGTDTQYF

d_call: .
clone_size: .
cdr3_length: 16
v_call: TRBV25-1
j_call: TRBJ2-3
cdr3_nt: TGTGCCAGCAGTGATCTAGGAGGAGTAGACACAGATACGCAGTATTTT
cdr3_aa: CASSDLGGVDTDTQYF

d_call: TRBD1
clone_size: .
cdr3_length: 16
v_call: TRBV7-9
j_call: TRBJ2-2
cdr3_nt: TGTGCCAGCAGCTCACCGACAGGGGGCTCCACCGGGGAGCTGTTTTTT
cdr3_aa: CASSSPTGGSTGELFF

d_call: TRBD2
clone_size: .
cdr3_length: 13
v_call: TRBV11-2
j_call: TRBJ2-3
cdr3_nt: TGTGCCAGCAGCTTACTAGCGGGAGATACGCAGTATTTT
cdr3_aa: CASSLLAGDTQYF

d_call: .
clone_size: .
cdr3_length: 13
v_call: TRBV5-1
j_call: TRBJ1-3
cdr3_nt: TGCGCCAGCAGCCCAGGGGCCGGAAACACCATATATTTT
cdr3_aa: CASSPGAGNTIYF

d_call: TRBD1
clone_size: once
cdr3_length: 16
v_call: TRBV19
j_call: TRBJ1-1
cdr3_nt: TGTGCCAGTAGTACAACACGGACAGGGCCTAACACTGAAGCTTTCTTT
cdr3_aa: CASSTTRTGPNTEAFF

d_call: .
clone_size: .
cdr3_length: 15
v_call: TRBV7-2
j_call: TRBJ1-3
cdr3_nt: TGTGCCAGCAGTCGTACCGTTTTGAACGGAAACACCATATATTTT
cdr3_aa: CASSRTVLNGNTIYF

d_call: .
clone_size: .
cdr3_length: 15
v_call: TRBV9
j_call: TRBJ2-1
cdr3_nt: TGTGCCAGCAGCGTAGCAAGAGACTCCTACAATGAGCAGTTCTTC
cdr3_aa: CASSVARDSYNEQFF

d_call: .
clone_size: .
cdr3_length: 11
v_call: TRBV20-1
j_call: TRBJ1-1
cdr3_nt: TGCAGTGCTAGAGTGGGGGGAAGAGCTTTCTTT
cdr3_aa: CSARVGGRAFF

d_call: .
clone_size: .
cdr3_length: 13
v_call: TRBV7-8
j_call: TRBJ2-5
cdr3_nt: TGTGCCAGCAGCTTAGCAGGGATGGAGACCCAGTACTTC
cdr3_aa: CASSLAGMETQYF

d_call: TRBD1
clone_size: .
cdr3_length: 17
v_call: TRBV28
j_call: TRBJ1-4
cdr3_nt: TGTGCCAGCAGTTTAGGTCAGGGGGCCACTGGAAATGAAAAACTGTTTTTT
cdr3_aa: CASSLGQGATGNEKLFF

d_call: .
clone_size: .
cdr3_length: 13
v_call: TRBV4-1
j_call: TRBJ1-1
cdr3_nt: TGCGCCAGCAGCCAGACAGAAAACACTGAAGCTTTCTTT
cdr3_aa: CASSQTENTEAFF

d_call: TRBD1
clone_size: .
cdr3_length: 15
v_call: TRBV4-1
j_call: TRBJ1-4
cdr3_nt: TGCGCCAGCAGCCCGCGGGGACAGGGAGGTGAAAAACTGTTTTTT
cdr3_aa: CASSPRGQGGEKLFF

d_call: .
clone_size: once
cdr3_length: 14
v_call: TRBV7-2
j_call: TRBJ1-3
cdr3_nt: TGTGCCAGCAGCTTAGACCCGTCTGGAAACACCATATATTTT
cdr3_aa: CASSLDPSGNTIYF

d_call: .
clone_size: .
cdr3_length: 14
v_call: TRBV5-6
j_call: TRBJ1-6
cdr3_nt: TGTGCCAGCCGTCCCCAGGGCTATAATTCACCCCTCCACTTT
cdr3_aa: CASRPQGYNSPLHF

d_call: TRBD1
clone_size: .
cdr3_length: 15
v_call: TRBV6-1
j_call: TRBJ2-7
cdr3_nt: TGTGCCAGCAGCCGGGACAGACAAAGCTCCTACGAGCAGTACTTC
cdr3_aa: CASSRDRQSSYEQYF

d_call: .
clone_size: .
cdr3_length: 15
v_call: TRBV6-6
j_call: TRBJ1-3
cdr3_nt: TGTGCCAGCAGTTACTCAGGGGGATCTGGAAACACCATATATTTT
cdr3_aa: CASSYSGGSGNTIYF

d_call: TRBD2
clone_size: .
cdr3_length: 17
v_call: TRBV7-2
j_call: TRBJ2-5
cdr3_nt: TGTGCCAGCACCCCAGGCCGGGTAGCGGGGGCCGGGGAGACCCAGTACTTC
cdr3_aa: CASTPGRVAGAGETQYF

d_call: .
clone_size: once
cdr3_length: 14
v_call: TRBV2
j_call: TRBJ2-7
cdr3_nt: TGTGCCAGTCAAGACGCAAGGGGGTCCTACGAGCAGTACTTC
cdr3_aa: CASQDARGSYEQYF

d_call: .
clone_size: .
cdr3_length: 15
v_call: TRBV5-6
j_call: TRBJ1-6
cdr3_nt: TGTGCCAGCAGCGCGGTTGGCAGCTCTTCGGCACCCCTCCACTTT
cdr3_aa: CASSAVGSSSAPLHF

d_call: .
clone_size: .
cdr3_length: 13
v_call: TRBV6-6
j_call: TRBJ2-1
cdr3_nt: TGTGCCAGCAGTTACGGCCAGGGGAATGAGCAGTTCTTC
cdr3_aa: CASSYGQGNEQFF

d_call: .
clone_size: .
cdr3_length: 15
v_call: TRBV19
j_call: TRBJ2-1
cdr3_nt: TGTGCCAGTACCCGTACAGGGTCAGGTTACAATGAGCAGTTCTTC
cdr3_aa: CASTRTGSGYNEQFF

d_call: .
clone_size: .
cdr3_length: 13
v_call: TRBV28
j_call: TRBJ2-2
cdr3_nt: TGTGCCAGCAGCGCGTCCAACACCGGGGAGCTGTTTTTT
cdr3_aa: CASSASNTGELFF

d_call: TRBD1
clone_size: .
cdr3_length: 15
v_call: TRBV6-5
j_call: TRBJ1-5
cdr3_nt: TGTGCCAGCAGCCCGGGGACAGGGGGTTATCAGCCCCAGCATTTT
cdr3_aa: CASSPGTGGYQPQHF

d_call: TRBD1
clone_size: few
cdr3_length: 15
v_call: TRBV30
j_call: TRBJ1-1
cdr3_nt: TGTGCCTGGAGTGTAAGTAGGACAGGGACCACTGAAGCTTTCTTT
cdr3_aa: CAWSVSRTGTTEAFF

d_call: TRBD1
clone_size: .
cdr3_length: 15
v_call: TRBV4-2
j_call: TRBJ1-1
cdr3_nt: TGTGCCAGCAGCGGACAGACAGGGGTGAACACTGAAGCTTTCTTT
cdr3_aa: CASSGQTGVNTEAFF

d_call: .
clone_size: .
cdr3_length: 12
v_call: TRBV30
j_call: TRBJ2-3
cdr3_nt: TGTGCCTGGAGCCCCGGCCCCAATACGCAGTATTTT
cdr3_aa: CAWSPGPNTQYF

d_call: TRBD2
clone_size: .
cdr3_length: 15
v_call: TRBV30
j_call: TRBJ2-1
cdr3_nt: TGTGCCTGGCGGAAGGGACTAGCGGGGTACAATGAGCAGTTCTTC
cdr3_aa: CAWRKGLAGYNEQFF